This note documents a single T cell receptor beta chain sequence. Its antigen is currently unknown. The germline gene is not matched at one end of the junction; a read error may be the cause. Germline CDR1 reads DFQATT; CDR2 reads SNEGSKA (reference sequence). CDR3 length equals 17 residues. This specimen belongs to a study of response to subunit inactivated influenza vaccine. General study findings and limits: With each seasonal influenza vaccination, the authors suggested, few new T cells are recruited.

Each CDR3 protein gets one entry after TCRdb re-called the RT-PCR reads with MiXCR. The data show around 530,000 distinct CDR3 sequences, 16% seen once. The TCR sequence derives from a man aged 50-75 years who received an inactivated influenza vaccine. Sample: CD4+ T cells sorted from PBMCs, taken less than 25 months after vaccination. The chain employs TRBV20-1 and TRBJ2-6; tentative D call: TRBD1 (6 bases). CDR3 sequence: CCARDPGETSGANVLTF. The CDR3 coding sequence is TGCTGTGCTAGAGATCCAGGGGAAACCTCTGGGGCCAACGTCCTGACTTTC.